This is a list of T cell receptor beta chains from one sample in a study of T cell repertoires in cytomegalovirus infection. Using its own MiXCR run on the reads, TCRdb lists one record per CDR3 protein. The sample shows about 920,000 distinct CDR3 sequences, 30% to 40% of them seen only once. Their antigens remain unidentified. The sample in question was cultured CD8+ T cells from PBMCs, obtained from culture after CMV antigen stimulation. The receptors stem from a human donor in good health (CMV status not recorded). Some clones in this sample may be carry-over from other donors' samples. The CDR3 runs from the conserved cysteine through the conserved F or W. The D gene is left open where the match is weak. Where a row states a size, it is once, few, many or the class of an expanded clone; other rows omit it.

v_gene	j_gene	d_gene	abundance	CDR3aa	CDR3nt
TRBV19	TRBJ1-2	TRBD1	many	CASSADRGKNGYTF	TGTGCCAGTAGTGCCGACAGGGGGAAGAATGGCTACACCTTC
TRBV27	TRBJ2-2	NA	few	CASSSRVVNTGELFF	TGTGCCAGCAGTTCCAGGGTAGTGAACACCGGGGAGCTGTTTTTT
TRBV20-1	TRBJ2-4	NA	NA	CSAREANIQYF	TGCAGTGCTAGAGAAGCAAACATTCAGTACTTC
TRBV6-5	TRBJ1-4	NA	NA	CASLDSANEKLFF	TGTGCCAGCCTCGACAGTGCTAATGAAAAACTGTTTTTT
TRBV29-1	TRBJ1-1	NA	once	CSVVAAAEAFF	TGCAGCGTTGTGGCAGCTGCTGAAGCTTTCTTT
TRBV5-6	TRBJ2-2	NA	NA	CASSLEGGRVTGELFF	TGTGCCAGCAGCTTGGAGGGGGGAAGGGTAACCGGGGAGCTGTTTTTT
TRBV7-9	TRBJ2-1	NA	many	CASSRGGRAEQFF	TGTGCCAGCAGCCGCGGCGGCAGGGCTGAGCAGTTCTTC
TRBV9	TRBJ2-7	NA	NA	CASSVESSYEQYF	TGTGCCAGCAGCGTAGAATCTTCCTACGAGCAGTACTTC
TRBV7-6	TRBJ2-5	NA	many	CASSVELNQETQYF	TGTGCCAGCAGCGTCGAGCTTAACCAAGAGACCCAGTACTTC
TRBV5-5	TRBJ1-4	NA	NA	CASSLSQGKLFF	TGTGCCAGCAGCTTGAGTCAGGGGAAACTGTTTTTT
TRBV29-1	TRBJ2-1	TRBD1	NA	CSVTGTGDYNEQFF	TGCAGCGTCACCGGGACAGGGGACTACAATGAGCAGTTCTTC
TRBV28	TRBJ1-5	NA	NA	CASSAYGGYDSNQPQHF	TGTGCCAGCAGTGCCTACGGAGGGTACGACAGCAATCAGCCCCAGCATTTT
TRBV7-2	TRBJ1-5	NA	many	CASSLSYGRPVNQPQHF	TGTGCCAGCAGCTTGTCATACGGAAGGCCGGTCAATCAGCCCCAGCATTTT
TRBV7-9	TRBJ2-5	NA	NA	CASSLSAHQETQYF	TGTGCCAGCAGCTTATCCGCACATCAAGAGACCCAGTACTTC
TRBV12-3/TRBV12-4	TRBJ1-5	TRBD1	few	CASSPGQGINQPQHF	TGTGCCAGCAGCCCGGGACAGGGCATCAATCAGCCCCAGCATTTT
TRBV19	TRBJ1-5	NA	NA	CASSRAWNSNQPQHF	TGTGCCAGTAGTCGGGCTTGGAATAGCAATCAGCCCCAGCATTTT
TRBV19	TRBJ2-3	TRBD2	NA	CASSDSGGSADTQYF	TGTGCCAGTAGTGATAGCGGGGGCTCGGCAGATACGCAGTATTTT
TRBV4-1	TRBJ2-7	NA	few	CASSQAAGENEQYF	TGCGCCAGCAGCCAAGCGGCGGGTGAGAACGAGCAGTACTTC
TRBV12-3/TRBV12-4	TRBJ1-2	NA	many	CASSFDVGGILDYGYTF	TGTGCCAGCAGTTTTGATGTTGGCGGGATTCTCGACTATGGCTACACCTTC
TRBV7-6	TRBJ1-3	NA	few	CASSPRPDLGNTIYF	TGTGCCAGCAGCCCAAGGCCCGACCTGGGAAACACCATATATTTT
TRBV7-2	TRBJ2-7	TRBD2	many	CASSATSGGVEQYF	TGTGCCAGCAGCGCGACTAGCGGGGGGGTCGAGCAGTACTTC